This entry is about one TCR beta chain. Its antigen remains unidentified. TCRdb re-called the 5' RACE reads through MiXCR, storing one row per CDR3 protein. Altogether some 150,000 distinct CDR3 sequences are present, approximately 25% being singletons, with the ten largest covering around 22%. This specimen comes from a study of T-cell memory formation after mild COVID-19. About the study: In these data, TCR clusters were largely donor specific. General study results and limits: The authors did not confirm SARS-CoV-2 specificity of second-wave clones peaking day 37. Mainly CM and EM harbored the contracting CD4+ clones; mainly EMRA harbored the CD8+ ones. Prior to infection, memory already included some responding clones, suggesting cross-reactive memory joined.

The receptor was derived from an adult woman who had mild COVID-19 (a few samples of this study predate the infection). Cell type and time point are not known. Sequenced sample: PBMCs or a T cell subset sorted from them (not recorded which).

The CDR3 here is CASSSLGVTTEAFF. The CDR3 DNA follows: TGTGCCAGCAGCTCTCTGGGAGTAACGACTGAAGCTTTCTTT. This chain uses TRBV7-8 with TRBJ1-1; no definite D call. The CDR3 runs to 14 residues. Germline-derived CDR1 and CDR2 are SGHVS and FQNEAQ. Between the trimmed V and J ends, which lost 4 bases and 5 bases, there was a span of 14 bases.